The source of this T cell receptor (beta chain) is a study of control samples from healthy donors and cancer patients. Germline CDR1 and CDR2: SQVTM and ANQGSEA. V trimming: 7 bases; J trimming: 4 bases; junction bases outside the gene matches: 12. The CDR3 sequence is 15 residues long. Clones were sequenced by immunoSEQ multiplex PCR, and TCRdb holds only the in-frame ones, with some missing. The table records over 100,000 clones, roughly 88% of them present only once. V is TRBV29-1 and J is TRBJ2-2; 7 bases match TRBD1. This sequence originates from a man over 45 in good health. The specimen sequenced was blood. The CDR3: CSARVGQTPTGELFF. The CDR3 DNA follows: TGCAGCGCCAGGGTGGGACAGACCCCCACCGGGGAGCTGTTTTTT.